This TCR beta chain stems from a study of cytomegalovirus exposure and HLA in healthy donors. Study findings and constraints: The authors judged a highly shared variant cluster likely a sequencing artifact. As confirmed in vitro, three CMV-associated chains were specific for CMV antigens.

As regards this clone: Its cognate antigen is unknown.

With 6 bases clipped from V and 0 bases from J, the junction kept 14 bases outside the gene matches. The CDR3 runs to 18 residues. Per germline, CDR1 SGHDT and CDR2 YYEEEE. PCR amplification relied on 60 Vbeta primers (plus 13 Jbeta primers). Produced via immunoSEQ multiplex PCR; TCRdb's table is partial and in-frame only. Of 150,000 or so clones detected, around 84% appear once; the ten largest clones hold 5% to 7%. This rearrangement joins TRBV5-6 to TRBJ2-1, with 8 bases aligning to TRBD2. The sample consisted of PBMCs. The receptor's source is a man in his forties or fifties in good health and CMV-seropositive. Here the CDR3 reads CASTSRGAGVSSYNEQFF. The CDR3 DNA is TGTGCCAGCACCTCCCGGGGAGCGGGAGTGTCCTCCTACAATGAGCAGTTCTTC. Variable domain in full (rest from reference TRBV5-6 and TRBJ2-1): DAGVTQSPTHLIKTRGQQVTLRCSPKSGHDTVSWYQQALGQGPQFIFQYYEEEERQRGNFPDRFSGHQFPNYSSELNVNALLLGDSALYLCASTSRGAGVSSYNEQFFGPGTRLTVL.